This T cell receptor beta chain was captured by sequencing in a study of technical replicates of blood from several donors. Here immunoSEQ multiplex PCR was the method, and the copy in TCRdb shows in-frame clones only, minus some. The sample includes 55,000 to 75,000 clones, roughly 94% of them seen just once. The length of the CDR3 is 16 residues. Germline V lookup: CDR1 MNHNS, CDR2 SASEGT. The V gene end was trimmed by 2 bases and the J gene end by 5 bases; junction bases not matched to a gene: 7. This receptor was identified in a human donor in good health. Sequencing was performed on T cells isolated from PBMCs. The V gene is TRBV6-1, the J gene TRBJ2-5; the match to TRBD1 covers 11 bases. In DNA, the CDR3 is TGTGCCAGCAGTGAACCGGGACAGGGGGGACAGGAGACCCAGTACTTC. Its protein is CASSEPGQGGQETQYF.